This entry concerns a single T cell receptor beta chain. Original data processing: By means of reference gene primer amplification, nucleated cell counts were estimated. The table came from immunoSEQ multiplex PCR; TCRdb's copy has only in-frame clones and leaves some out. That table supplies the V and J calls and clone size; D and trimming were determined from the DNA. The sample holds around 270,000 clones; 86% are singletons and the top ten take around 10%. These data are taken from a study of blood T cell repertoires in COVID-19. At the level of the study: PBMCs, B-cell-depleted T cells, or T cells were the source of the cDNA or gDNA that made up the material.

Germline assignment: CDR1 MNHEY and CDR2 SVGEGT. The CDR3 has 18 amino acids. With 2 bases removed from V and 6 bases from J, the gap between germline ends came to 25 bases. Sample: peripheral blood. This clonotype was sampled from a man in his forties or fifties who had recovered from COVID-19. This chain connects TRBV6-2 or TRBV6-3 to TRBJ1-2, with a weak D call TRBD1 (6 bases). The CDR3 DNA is TGTGCCAGCAGTTACCCCGCTGACGGGACACCCCAGATTCATGGCTACACCTTC. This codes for CASSYPADGTPQIHGYTF.